A single sample gave rise to the 10 T cell receptor beta chains below, sequenced in a study of cytomegalovirus exposure and HLA in healthy donors. Assay: immunoSEQ multiplex PCR; the TCRdb copy retains only in-frame clones and omits some. In the table there are 150,000 to 200,000 clones, about 82% of which are singletons. The sample consisted of PBMCs. These receptor sequences come from a young woman in good health and CMV-seronegative.

Here the CDR3 DNA reads TGCGCCAGCAGCTTTGGAGGGAAGCGCACTGAAGCTTTCTTT. It is translated as CASSFGGKRTEAFF. The genes are TRBV5-1 and TRBJ1-1; D call uncertain. The CDR3 sequence is 14 residues long. Trimming removed 2 bases from V and 4 bases from J, with 12 bases in between. Germline CDR1 SGHRS, CDR2 YFSETQ.

The rearrangement links TRBV5-1 to TRBJ2-5; D ambiguous. V lost 3 bases and J lost 5, with 5 bases in between. Germline values: CDR1 SGHRS, CDR2 YFSETQ. The CDR3 has 11 amino acids. The CDR3 DNA reads TGCGCCAGCAGCTCCGGGGAGACCCAGTACTTC. Its translation is CASSSGETQYF.

CDR3 nucleotide sequence: TGTGCCAGCAGCTTAGGCAGGGACTATGGCTACACCTTC. This translates into CASSLGRDYGYTF. This chain connects TRBV7-2 to TRBJ1-2, with D perhaps matching TRBD1 (5 bases). Germline V gene sequence: CDR1 SGHTA, CDR2 FQGNSA. V was cut by 1 base and J by 3 bases, with 6 bases left in between. The CDR3 runs 13 residues.

V and J are TRBV18 and TRBJ2-5; maybe TRBD1 (6 bases). Per the germline V gene, CDR1 is KGHSH and CDR2 is LQKENI. This CDR3 comprises 16 residues. The V and J ends lost 6 bases and 5 bases respectively, with 22 bases between them. For the CDR3, the DNA is TGTGCCAGCTCCCCGGTTAACAGGGAAGTAGGGGAGACCCAGTACTTC. This codes for CASSPVNREVGETQYF. The variable domain in full, with the rest retrieved from reference TRBV18 and TRBJ2-5, is NAGVMQNPRHLVRRRGQEARLRCSPMKGHSHVYWYRQLPEEGLKFMVYLQKENIIDESGMPKERFSAEFPKEGPSILRIQQVVRGDSAAYFCASSPVNREVGETQYFGPGTRLLVL.

This rearrangement joins TRBV9 to TRBJ2-3, with 11 bases identical to TRBD2. V shed 6 bases, J shed 0 bases, and the junction held 9 bases outside the gene matches. Germline V lookup: CDR1 SGDLS, CDR2 YYNGEE. The CDR3 runs 17 residues. CDR3: CASTPRSSGGSTDTQYF. CDR3 in DNA: TGTGCCAGCACCCCGCGTTCTAGCGGGGGGAGCACAGATACGCAGTATTTT.

The rearrangement uses TRBV6-5 and TRBJ2-1, with a tentative D call TRBD2 (5 bases). CDR1 and CDR2 from the germline V gene are MNHEY and SVGAGI. This CDR3 has 15 amino acids. The V and J ends lost 6 bases and 3 bases respectively, with 15 bases between them. CDR3 coding DNA: TGTGCCAGCAGCTACCTAGCCCCCGGCTACAATGAGCAGTTCTTC. The encoded protein is CASSYLAPGYNEQFF.

Written as DNA, the CDR3 is TGCGCCAGCAGCTTGGCAGAACCGGGGGGCTACACCTTC. This sequence encodes CASSLAEPGGYTF. V is TRBV5-1 and J is TRBJ1-2; D remains ambiguous. Germline values: CDR1 SGHRS, CDR2 YFSETQ. V gave up 0 bases and J gave up 8 bases, with 11 bases separating them. CDR3 length: 13 residues.

This clone showed up just a few times. The rearrangement links TRBV4-1 to TRBJ2-7; 7 bases map to TRBD1. V lost 0 bases and J lost 0; bases outside the gene matches: 8. The CDR3 sequence is 17 residues long. CDR1 is MGHRA, CDR2 YSYEKL, per germline. CDR3 sequence (DNA): TGCGCCAGCAGCCAAGATCGCAGGGACAGACGCTCCTACGAGCAGTACTTC. Protein sequence: CASSQDRRDRRSYEQYF.

This rearrangement joins TRBV10-3 to TRBJ2-2; TRBD1 is a possible D gene (6 bases). V lost 8 bases to trimming and J lost 0 bases, with 16 bases between them. Per germline, CDR1 ENHRY and CDR2 SYGVKD. The CDR3 covers 16 residues. CDR3 DNA sequence: TGTGCCATCCAACTAGGGGGATCCGCGAACACCGGGGAGCTGTTTTTT. Translating it yields CAIQLGGSANTGELFF.

The chain joins TRBV7-2 to TRBJ2-1; TRBD2 aligns across 13 bases. The CDR3 is 15 amino acids. V trimming: 4 bases; J trimming: 9 bases; junction bases outside the gene matches: 6. Per germline, CDR1 SGHTA and CDR2 FQGNSA. The CDR3 loop is CASSSQLAGGGEQFF. The DNA for the CDR3 is TGTGCCAGCAGCTCACAACTAGCGGGAGGGGGTGAGCAGTTCTTC.